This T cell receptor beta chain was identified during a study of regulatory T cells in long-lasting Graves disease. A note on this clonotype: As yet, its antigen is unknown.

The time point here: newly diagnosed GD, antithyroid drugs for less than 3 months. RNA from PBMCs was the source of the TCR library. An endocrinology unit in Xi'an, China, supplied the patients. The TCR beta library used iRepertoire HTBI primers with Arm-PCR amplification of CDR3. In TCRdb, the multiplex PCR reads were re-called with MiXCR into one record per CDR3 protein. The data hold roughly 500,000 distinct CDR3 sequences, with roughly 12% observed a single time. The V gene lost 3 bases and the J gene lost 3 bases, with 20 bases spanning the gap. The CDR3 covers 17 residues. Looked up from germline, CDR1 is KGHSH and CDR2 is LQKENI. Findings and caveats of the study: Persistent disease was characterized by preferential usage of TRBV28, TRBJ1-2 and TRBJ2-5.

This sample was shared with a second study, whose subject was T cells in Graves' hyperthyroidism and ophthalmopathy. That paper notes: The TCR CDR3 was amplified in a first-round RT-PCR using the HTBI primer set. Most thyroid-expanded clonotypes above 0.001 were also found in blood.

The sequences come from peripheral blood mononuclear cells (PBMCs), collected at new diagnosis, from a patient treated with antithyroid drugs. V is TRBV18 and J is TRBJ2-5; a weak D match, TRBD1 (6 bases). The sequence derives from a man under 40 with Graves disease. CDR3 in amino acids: CASSPRQLQGGEETQYF. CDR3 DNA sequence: TGTGCCAGCTCACCCCGACAGCTACAGGGTGGTGAAGAGACCCAGTACTTC.